One sample yielded the 4 T cell receptor beta chains listed below, sequenced in a study of T cell clonality in common variable immunodeficiency. Assay used: immunoSEQ multiplex PCR; TCRdb lists only in-frame clones, some missing. The sample lists some 38,000 clones, none appearing once, the ten largest making up around 9.5%. The specimen was peripheral blood mononuclear cells. The receptors come from a person between 18 and 70 years old in good health.

There are many counts of this clone. The read terminates 3 residues before the CDR3 end, so the remaining end is supplied by the germline J gene. The chain joins TRBV30 to TRBJ1-1; D is perhaps TRBD1 (5 bases). CDR1 GTSNPN and CDR2 SVGIG come from the germline V gene (reference sequence). Trimming removed 4 bases from V and 6 bases from J, with 21 bases in between. The CDR3 sequence is 15 residues long. CDR3 in amino acids: CAWIRPRTRGAEAFF. CDR3 DNA (partial): TGTGCCTGGATTCGTCCCCGGACCCGAGGGGCTGAA.

The table lists this clone with many counts. A junction boundary mismatches the germline segment, possibly from a read error. The sequenced fragment ends 3 residues before the CDR3 boundary, so the rest is inferred from the germline J gene. The rearrangement links TRBV7-7 to TRBJ2-3, with D possibly matching TRBD2 (6 bases). The CDR3 spans 15 residues. The V gene's germline CDR1 is SSHAT and CDR2 FNYEAQ (reference sequence). This CDR3 reads CASSFSVAGTDTQYF. The covered CDR3 bases are TGTGCTAGCAGCTTTTCTGTAGCGGGCACAGATACG. The variable domain in full, completed from reference TRBV7-7 and TRBJ2-3, reads GAGVSQSPRYKVTKRGQDVTLRCDPISSHATLYWYQQALGQGPEFLTYFNYEAQPDKSGLPSDRFSAERPEGSISTLTIQRTEQRDSAMYRCASSFSVAGTDTQYFGPGTRLTVL.

In its sample, this clone was seen many times. The CDR3 goes on 3 residues after the read ends, and that part is filled in from the germline J gene. The chain carries TRBV4-1 and TRBJ2-3; D is unclear. Trimming removed 1 base from V and 2 bases from J, with 10 bases in between. The CDR3 length is 15 residues. The germline V gene has CDR1 MGHRA and CDR2 YSYEKL. The CDR3 DNA, read in part, is TGCGCCAGCAGCCAAGTCCCTAGAGACACAGATACG. The encoded protein is CASSQVPRDTDT. The whole CDR3 sequence reads CASSQVPRDTDTQYF.

This clone occurred a few times. The sequenced fragment ends 3 residues before the CDR3 boundary, so the rest is inferred from the germline J gene. This chain links TRBV19 with TRBJ1-2; 9 bases agree with TRBD1. This CDR3 is 15 amino acids long. CDR1 LNHDA and CDR2 SQIVND come from the germline V gene (reference sequence). The sequenced part of the CDR3 DNA is TGTGCCAGTAGTATAGTCGGACAGGGGAATCAGCCC. This encodes CASSIVGQGNQP. The entire CDR3 protein reads CASSIVGQGNQPYTF.